This record concerns one T cell receptor beta chain sequence. The antigen is unknown. Germline lookup yields CDR1 KGHSH and CDR2 LQKENI. The J segment lost 3 bases and the V segment lost 5 bases, leaving 10 bases of the junction unmatched. CDR3 length equals 18 residues. The sample belongs to a study of OX40 agonist ivuxolimab in advanced cancers. Sequencing used immunoSEQ multiplex PCR; TCRdb keeps in-frame clones, though not all of them. The sample lists about 55,000 clones, about nine tenths occurring once. Broader study findings: Blood T cells, both CD4+ and CD8+, expanded clonally by week 6 at 0.1 to 3.0 mg/kg.

The sequence was collected from an adult with an advanced solid tumor such as melanoma, head and neck, liver or kidney cancer. The V call is TRBV18, the J call TRBJ2-6; 10 nucleotides align to TRBD1. The source material was CD4+ or CD8+ T cells sorted from blood, sampled in a trial of the OX40 agonist ivuxolimab. CDR3 sequence (DNA): TGTGCCAGCTCAGTCCCGGGACAGGGGAGTAGTGGGGCCAACGTCCTGACTTTC. This sequence encodes CASSVPGQGSSGANVLTF. Based on the CDR3 plus reference TRBV18 and TRBJ2-6, the full variable domain is NAGVMQNPRHLVRRRGQEARLRCSPMKGHSHVYWYRQLPEEGLKFMVYLQKENIIDESGMPKERFSAEFPKEGPSILRIQQVVRGDSAAYFCASSVPGQGSSGANVLTFGAGSRLTVL.